This TCR beta chain appears in the sequencing data of a study of CD4 T cells in relation to SARS-CoV-2 and coronaviruses. Study-level information: ViraFEST: roughly ten-day antigen culture of PBMCs, then TCR beta CDR3 sequencing. Controls used an HIV-1 Nef peptide pool or no peptide.

The sample holds a few counts of this clone. Antigen: not known. Study observations and caveats: Roughly three fifths of donors had memory CD4+ clonotypes crossrecognizing SARS-CoV-2 and common cold coronavirus spike.

Unexposed donor CD4+ T cells date from 2011-2018, before the COVID-19 pandemic. Isolation of CD4+ T cells took place after roughly nine days in culture. Half the medium was replaced with IL-2 medium on days 3 and 7. V lost 4 bases and J 4 bases, leaving 15 bases between the germline ends. Germline CDR1 and CDR2: SGDLS and YYNGEE. The CDR3 is made up of 14 amino acids. Some clones are missing from TCRdb's copy, which holds only in-frame ones; the method was immunoSEQ multiplex PCR. The sample includes 25,000 or so clones, about four fifths seen only once; the top ten take 8% to 13%. The chain has TRBV9 and TRBJ2-7; TRBD1 might be the D (5 bases). This sequence originates from a human donor in good health. The material sequenced was CD4+ T cells from PBMCs, cultured in vitro. This chain's CDR3 is CASSLESGAYEQYF. In nucleotides, the CDR3 is TGTGCCAGCAGCTTAGAATCTGGGGCTTACGAGCAGTACTTC. The whole variable domain, remainder taken from reference TRBV9 and TRBJ2-7, is DSGVTQTPKHLITATGQRVTLRCSPRSGDLSVYWYQQSLDQGLQFLIQYYNGEERAKGNILERFSAQQFPDLHSELNLSSLELGDSALYFCASSLESGAYEQYFGPGTRLTVT.